This T cell receptor beta chain derives from a study of cytomegalovirus exposure and HLA in healthy donors. Findings and limits, study-wide: The study flagged some 170 TCR beta chains as cytomegalovirus-associated. Most of the TCR beta V segments (in an earlier analysis) were productive either about 90% or about 30% of the time. The study carried out a later analysis of TCR beta sequences. It associated 15,000 to 20,000 of them with specific HLA alleles at a false discovery rate of 0.05. It has been reported that TCR beta sequences accurately predicted the HLA-A and HLA-B alleles of most subjects.

PCR employed 60 Vbeta and 13 Jbeta primers. Libraries were prepared by immunoSEQ multiplex PCR; TCRdb keeps only in-frame clonotypes and omits some of them. The sample includes under 200,000 clones, 84% of them seen just once. In the case of this clone: Its cognate antigen is unknown.

Sequenced: PBMCs. This TCR was sampled from a man in his fifties in good health and CMV-seropositive.

The CDR3 region has the DNA TGTGCCAGCAGCTGGGGGACAGGGAGCTATGGCTACACCTTC. Translating it yields CASSWGTGSYGYTF. This chain links TRBV5-8 with TRBJ1-2; 9 bases are a match to TRBD1. Trimming removed 3 bases from V and 4 bases from J; junction bases left unmatched: 4. The CDR3 has 14 residues. Germline V CDR1 and CDR2: SGHTS, YDEGEE.